This T cell receptor (beta chain) appears in the sequencing data of a study of CD8 T cells in Susac syndrome. It was with random hexamers that about 0.45 to 1 ug RNA was reverse transcribed. The authors amplified TCR beta CDR3 across 54 Vbeta and 13 Jbeta using immunoSEQ multiplex PCR. MiXCR, applied by TCRdb to the immunoSEQ multiplex PCR reads, yields one record per CDR3 protein. The sample has around 130,000 distinct CDR3 sequences; 85% to 95% are singletons. V shed 2 bases and J shed 5 bases, with 13 bases lying between them. CDR1 is SGHRS and CDR2 is YFSETQ in the germline V gene. This CDR3 is 14 amino acids long.

Sequencing input: CD4+ T cells from PBMCs. The V and J genes are TRBV5-1 and TRBJ1-1, with D possibly TRBD1 on 5 matching bases. This clonotype originated in a human donor with multiple sclerosis. The DNA for the CDR3 is TGCGCCAGCAGCTTAACCAGGGTAGAAACTGAAGCTTTCTTT. Protein sequence: CASSLTRVETEAFF.